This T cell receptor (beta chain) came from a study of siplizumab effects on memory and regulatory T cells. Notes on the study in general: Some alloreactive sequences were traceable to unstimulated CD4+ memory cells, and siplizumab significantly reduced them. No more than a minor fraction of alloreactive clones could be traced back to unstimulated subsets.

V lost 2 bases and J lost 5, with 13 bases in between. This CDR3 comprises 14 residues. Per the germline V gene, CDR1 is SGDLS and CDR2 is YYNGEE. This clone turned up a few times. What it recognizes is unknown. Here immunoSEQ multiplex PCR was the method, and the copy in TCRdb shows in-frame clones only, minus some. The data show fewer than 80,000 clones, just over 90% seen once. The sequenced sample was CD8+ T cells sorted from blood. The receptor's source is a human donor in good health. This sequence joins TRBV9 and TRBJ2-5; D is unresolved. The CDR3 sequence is CASSVDTAWETQYF. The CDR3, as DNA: TGTGCCAGCAGCGTCGATACGGCGTGGGAGACCCAGTACTTC.